This is a list of T cell receptor beta chains from one sample in a study of long-term antiretroviral therapy in people with HIV. The assay was immunoSEQ multiplex PCR, and TCRdb's table has in-frame clones only and misses some. The sample contains about 16,000 clones, more than 65% of which appear only once. The sequencing used unsorted PBMCs, collected around 1.3 years before starting antiretroviral therapy. The source of these receptors is a young man with HIV. Both conserved end residues are part of each CDR3. D genes are given only for firm matches. Not all rows give a size; the values are once, few, many and, for expanded clones, a class.

CASSLTENTEAFF TGTGCCAGCAGCCTGACAGAGAACACTGAAGCTTTCTTT TRBV6-5 NA NA TRBJ1-1
CASSLLSSTDTQYF TGTGCCAGCAGTCTCCTTTCTAGCACAGATACGCAGTATTTT TRBV6-6 NA NA TRBJ2-3
CASQNSGREGNTIYF TGTGCCAGCCAAAATTCAGGGAGGGAAGGAAACACCATATATTTT TRBV7-3 NA NA TRBJ1-3
CASSYGVATNEKLFF TGTGCCAGCAGTTACGGGGTAGCAACTAATGAAAAACTGTTTTTT TRBV6-6 NA once TRBJ1-4
CASSPGSVYGYTF TGTGCCAGCAGCCCGGGCTCCGTCTATGGCTACACCTTC TRBV11-2 NA once TRBJ1-2
CASSTTSGGMETQYF TGTGCCAGCAGCACGACTAGCGGGGGGATGGAGACCCAGTACTTC TRBV7-9 TRBD2 NA TRBJ2-5
CAISERGTGEVEAFF TGTGCCATCAGTGAGAGGGGGACAGGGGAGGTTGAAGCTTTCTTT TRBV10-3 TRBD1 few TRBJ1-1
CASRVTGGPSGYTF TGTGCCAGCAGGGTGACAGGGGGCCCCAGTGGCTACACCTTC TRBV28 TRBD1 NA TRBJ1-2
CASSLKPMSYNEQFF TGTGCCAGCAGTTTGAAGCCAATGTCCTACAATGAGCAGTTCTTC TRBV27 NA NA TRBJ2-1
CSVVTVYSTDTQYF TGCAGCGTTGTGACTGTTTATAGCACAGATACGCAGTATTTT TRBV29-1 NA NA TRBJ2-3
CASSYRLAGAYNEQFF TGTGCCAGCAGCTATAGACTAGCGGGAGCTTACAATGAGCAGTTCTTC TRBV9 TRBD2 NA TRBJ2-1
CASTSGQAYEQYF NA TRBV6-5 NA NA TRBJ2-7
CASTPDRNTGELFF TGTGCCAGCACCCCGGACAGGAACACCGGGGAGCTGTTTTTT TRBV7-3 NA NA TRBJ2-2
CASSRSEQYF TGTGCCAGCAGCCGGTCCGAGCAGTACTTC TRBV7-9 NA NA TRBJ2-7
CASSQRLAGGPAYEQYF TGTGCCAGCAGCCAACGACTAGCGGGAGGGCCGGCCTACGAGCAGTACTTC TRBV5-5 TRBD2 NA TRBJ2-7
CASSLQAFGEQYF TGTGCCAGCAGCTTACAGGCCTTCGGGGAGCAGTACTTC TRBV5-5 NA once TRBJ2-7
CATRIGTQFYNEQFF TGTGCCACCCGTATCGGTACCCAATTCTACAATGAGCAGTTCTTC TRBV6-1 NA NA TRBJ2-1
CAISETAGPNTDTQYF TGTGCCATCAGTGAGACGGCGGGACCAAACACAGATACGCAGTATTTT TRBV10-3 NA NA TRBJ2-3
CASSSTRQPGAPLHF TGTGCCAGCAGCTCGACCCGGCAACCAGGGGCACCCCTCCACTTT TRBV7-9 NA few TRBJ1-6
CATSSIRGEVKLFF TGTGCCACCAGCAGCATCAGAGGGGAAGTAAAACTGTTTTTT TRBV15 NA NA TRBJ1-4
CASSRQGVIEQYF TGTGCCAGCAGCCGACAGGGGGTTATCGAGCAGTACTTC TRBV14 TRBD1 NA TRBJ2-7
CASSLSISLRGNEQFF TGTGCCAGCAGTTTAAGCATAAGCCTACGGGGGAATGAGCAGTTCTTC TRBV27 NA NA TRBJ2-1
CASSGQVLYCGYTF TGCGCCAGCAGTGGACAGGTCCTTTACTGTGGCTACACCTTC TRBV10-1 NA NA TRBJ1-2
CASSQLHDPKLTNEKLFF TGCGCCAGCAGCCAACTCCACGATCCGAAGTTAACTAATGAAAAACTGTTTTTT TRBV4-1 NA NA TRBJ1-4
CASKLGGRTDTQYF TGTGCCAGCAAACTGGGAGGGCGCACAGATACGCAGTATTTT TRBV27 TRBD2 once TRBJ2-3
CASSLPVLGQGGYGYTF TGTGCCAGCAGCCTACCCGTCCTGGGACAGGGTGGGTATGGCTACACCTTC TRBV28 TRBD1 NA TRBJ1-2